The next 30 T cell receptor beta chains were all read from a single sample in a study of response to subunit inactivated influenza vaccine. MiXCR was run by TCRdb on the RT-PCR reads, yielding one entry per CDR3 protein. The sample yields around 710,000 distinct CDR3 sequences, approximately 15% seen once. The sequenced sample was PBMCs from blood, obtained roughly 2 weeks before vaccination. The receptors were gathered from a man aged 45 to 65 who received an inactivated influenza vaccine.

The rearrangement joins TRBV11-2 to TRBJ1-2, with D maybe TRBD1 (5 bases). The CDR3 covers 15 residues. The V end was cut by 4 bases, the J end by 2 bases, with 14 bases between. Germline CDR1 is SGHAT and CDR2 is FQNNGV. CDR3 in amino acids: CASSWSGAANYGYTF. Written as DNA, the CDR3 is TGTGCCAGCAGCTGGTCCGGGGCAGCAAACTATGGCTACACCTTC.

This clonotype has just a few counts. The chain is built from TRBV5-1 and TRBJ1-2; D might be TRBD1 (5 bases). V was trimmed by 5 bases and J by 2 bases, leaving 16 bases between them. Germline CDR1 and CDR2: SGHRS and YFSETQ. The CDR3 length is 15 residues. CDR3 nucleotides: TGCGCCAGCAGAAATCCCACGGAGGGGAACTATGGCTACACCTTC. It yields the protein CASRNPTEGNYGYTF.

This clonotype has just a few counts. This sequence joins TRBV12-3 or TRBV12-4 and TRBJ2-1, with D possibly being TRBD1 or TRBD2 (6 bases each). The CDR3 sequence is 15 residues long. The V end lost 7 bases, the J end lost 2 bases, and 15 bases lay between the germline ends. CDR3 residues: CASTPTRGTYNEQFF. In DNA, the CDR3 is TGTGCCAGCACCCCGACTAGGGGGACCTACAATGAGCAGTTCTTC.

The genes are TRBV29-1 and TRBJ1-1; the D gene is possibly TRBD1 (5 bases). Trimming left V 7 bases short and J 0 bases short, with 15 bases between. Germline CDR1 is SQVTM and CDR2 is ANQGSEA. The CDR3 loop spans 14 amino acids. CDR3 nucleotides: TGCAGCGCTACAGGCCCCCTGGTGAACACTGAAGCTTTCTTT. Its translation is CSATGPLVNTEAFF.

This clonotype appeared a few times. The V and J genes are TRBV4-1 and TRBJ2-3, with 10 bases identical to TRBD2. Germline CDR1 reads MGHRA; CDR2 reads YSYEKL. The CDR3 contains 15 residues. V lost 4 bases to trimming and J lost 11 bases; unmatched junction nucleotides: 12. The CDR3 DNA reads TGCGCCAGCAGCCTTAGTCCCAGCGGGGGGGAGGGGCAGTATTTT. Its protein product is CASSLSPSGGEGQYF.

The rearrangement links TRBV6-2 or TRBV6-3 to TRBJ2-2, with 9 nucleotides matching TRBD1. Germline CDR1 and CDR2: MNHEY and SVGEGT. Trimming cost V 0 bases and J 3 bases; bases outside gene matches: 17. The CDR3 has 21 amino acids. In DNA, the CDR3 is TGTGCCAGCAGTTACTCGAGGTTCCGTCGACAGGGGGAGGTCCACACCGGGGAGCTGTTTTTT. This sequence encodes CASSYSRFRRQGEVHTGELFF.

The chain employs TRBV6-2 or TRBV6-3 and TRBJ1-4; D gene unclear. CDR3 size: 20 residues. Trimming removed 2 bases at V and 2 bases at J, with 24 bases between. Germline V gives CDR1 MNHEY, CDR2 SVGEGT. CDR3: CASSYGINRVSGWTNEKLFF. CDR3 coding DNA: TGTGCCAGCAGTTACGGCATTAATAGGGTGTCGGGTTGGACTAATGAAAAACTGTTTTTT.

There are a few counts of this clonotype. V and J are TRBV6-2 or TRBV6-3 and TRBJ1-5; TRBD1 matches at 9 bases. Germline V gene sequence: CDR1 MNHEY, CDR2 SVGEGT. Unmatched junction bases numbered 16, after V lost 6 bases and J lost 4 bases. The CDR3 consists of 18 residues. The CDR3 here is CASRGYRDRALLNQPQHF. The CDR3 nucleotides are TGTGCCAGCAGAGGCTACCGGGACAGGGCCCTCCTTAATCAGCCCCAGCATTTT.

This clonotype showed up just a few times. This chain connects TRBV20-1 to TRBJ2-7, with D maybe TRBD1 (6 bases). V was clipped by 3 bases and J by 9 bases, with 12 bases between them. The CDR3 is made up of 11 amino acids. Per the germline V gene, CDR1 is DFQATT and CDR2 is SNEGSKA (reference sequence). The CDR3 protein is CSASLGQRQYF. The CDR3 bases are TGCAGTGCTAGTTTAGGACAGAGGCAGTACTTC.

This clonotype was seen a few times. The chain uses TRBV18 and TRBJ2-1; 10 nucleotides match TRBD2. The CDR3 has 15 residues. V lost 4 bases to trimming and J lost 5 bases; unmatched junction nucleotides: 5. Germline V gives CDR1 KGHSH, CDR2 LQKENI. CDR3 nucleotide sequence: TGTGCCAGCTCACGTCTAGCGGGGGCAAACAATGAGCAGTTCTTC. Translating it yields CASSRLAGANNEQFF.

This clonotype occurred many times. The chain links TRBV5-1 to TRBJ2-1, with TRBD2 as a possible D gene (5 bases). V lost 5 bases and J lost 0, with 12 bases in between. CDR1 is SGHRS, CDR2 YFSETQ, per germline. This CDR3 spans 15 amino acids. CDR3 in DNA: TGCGCCAGCAGAATAGCGTCCAGCTCCTACAATGAGCAGTTCTTC. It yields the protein CASRIASSSYNEQFF.

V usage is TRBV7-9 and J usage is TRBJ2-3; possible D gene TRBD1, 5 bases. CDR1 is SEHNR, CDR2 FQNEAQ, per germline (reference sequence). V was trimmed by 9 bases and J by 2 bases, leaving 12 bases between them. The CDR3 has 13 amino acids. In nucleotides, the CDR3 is TGTGCCAGTGAAACAGGATACACAGATACGCAGTATTTT. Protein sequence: CASETGYTDTQYF.

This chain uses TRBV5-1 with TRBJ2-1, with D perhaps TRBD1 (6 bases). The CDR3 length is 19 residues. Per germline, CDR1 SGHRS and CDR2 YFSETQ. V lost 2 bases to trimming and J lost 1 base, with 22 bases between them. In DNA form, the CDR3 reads TGCGCCAGCAGCTTACCCGCTTGGATGGGGGCGAAGTCCTACAATGAGCAGTTCTTC. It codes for CASSLPAWMGAKSYNEQFF.

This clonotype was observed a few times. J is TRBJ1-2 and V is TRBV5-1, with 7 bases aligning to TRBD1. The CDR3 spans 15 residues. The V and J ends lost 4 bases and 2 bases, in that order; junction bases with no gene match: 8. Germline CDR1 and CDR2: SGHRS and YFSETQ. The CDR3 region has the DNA TGCGCCAGCAGCACCGCAGGGGGTACGAACTATGGCTACACCTTC. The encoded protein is CASSTAGGTNYGYTF.

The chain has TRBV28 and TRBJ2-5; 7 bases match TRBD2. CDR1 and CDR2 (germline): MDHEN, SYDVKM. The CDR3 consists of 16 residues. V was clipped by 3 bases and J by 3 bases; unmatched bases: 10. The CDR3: CASSLFGLGDEETQYF. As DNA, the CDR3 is TGTGCCAGCAGTTTGTTTGGACTAGGGGATGAAGAGACCCAGTACTTC.

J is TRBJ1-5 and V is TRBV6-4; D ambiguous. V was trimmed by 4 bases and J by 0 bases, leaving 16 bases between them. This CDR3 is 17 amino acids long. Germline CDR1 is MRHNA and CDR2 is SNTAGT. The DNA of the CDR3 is TGTGCCAGCAGTGCCCGGGCCCGGGGTACTAGCAATCAGCCCCAGCATTTT. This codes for CASSARARGTSNQPQHF.

The CDR3 DNA follows: TGCGCCAGCAGCCAAGAATGGATGCCCCGGGGATACGAGCAGTACTTC. It codes for CASSQEWMPRGYEQYF. The genes are TRBV4-3 and TRBJ2-7; D is possibly TRBD2 (5 bases). The CDR3 has 16 amino acids. V was trimmed by 0 bases and J by 4 bases, leaving 16 bases between them. The germline V gene has CDR1 LGHNA and CDR2 YSLEER.

The CDR3 here is CASMSGVHTDTQYF. CDR3 nucleotides: TGTGCCAGCATGAGTGGGGTACACACAGATACGCAGTATTTT. The chain carries TRBV2 and TRBJ2-3; the D is unclear. CDR3 size: 14 residues. V lost 7 bases and J lost 2, with 13 bases in between. Per germline, CDR1 SNHLY and CDR2 FYNNEI.

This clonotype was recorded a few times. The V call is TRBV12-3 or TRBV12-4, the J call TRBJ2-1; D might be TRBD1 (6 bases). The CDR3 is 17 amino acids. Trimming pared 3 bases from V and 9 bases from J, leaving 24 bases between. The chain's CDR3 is CASSFFISGRGFSEQFF. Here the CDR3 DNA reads TGTGCCAGCAGTTTTTTTATTTCGGGCAGGGGTTTCAGTGAGCAGTTCTTC.

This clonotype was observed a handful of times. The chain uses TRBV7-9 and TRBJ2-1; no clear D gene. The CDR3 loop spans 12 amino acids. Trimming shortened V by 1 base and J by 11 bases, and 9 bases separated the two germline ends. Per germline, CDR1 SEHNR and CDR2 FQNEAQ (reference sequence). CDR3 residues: CASSLVVVKQFF. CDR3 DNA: TGTGCCAGCAGCTTAGTAGTGGTTAAGCAGTTCTTC.

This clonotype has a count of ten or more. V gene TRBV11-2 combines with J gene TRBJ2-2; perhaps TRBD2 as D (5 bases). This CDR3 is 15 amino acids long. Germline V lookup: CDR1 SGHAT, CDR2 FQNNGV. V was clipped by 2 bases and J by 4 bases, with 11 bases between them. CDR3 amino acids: CASSLMEAGTGELFF. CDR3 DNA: TGTGCCAGCAGCTTAATGGAGGCTGGCACCGGGGAGCTGTTTTTT. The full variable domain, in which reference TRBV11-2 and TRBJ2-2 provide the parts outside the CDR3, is EAGVAQSPRYKIIEKRQSVAFWCNPISGHATLYWYQQILGQGPKLLIQFQNNGVVDDSQLPKDRFSAERLKGVDSTLKIQPAKLEDSAVYLCASSLMEAGTGELFFGEGSRLTVL.

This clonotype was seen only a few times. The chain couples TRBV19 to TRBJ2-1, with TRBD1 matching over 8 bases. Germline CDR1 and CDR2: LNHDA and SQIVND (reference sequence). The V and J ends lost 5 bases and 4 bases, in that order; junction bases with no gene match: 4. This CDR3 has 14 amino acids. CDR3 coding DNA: TGTGCCAGTAGTGATGGACAGGGTTACAATGAGCAGTTCTTC. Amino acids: CASSDGQGYNEQFF.

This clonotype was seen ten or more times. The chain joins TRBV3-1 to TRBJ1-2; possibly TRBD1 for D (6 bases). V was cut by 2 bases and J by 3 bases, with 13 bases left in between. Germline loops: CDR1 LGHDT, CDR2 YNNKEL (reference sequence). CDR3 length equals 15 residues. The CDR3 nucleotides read TGTGCCAGCAGCCAACTTTATCCAGGGGACTATGGCTACACCTTC. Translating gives CASSQLYPGDYGYTF.

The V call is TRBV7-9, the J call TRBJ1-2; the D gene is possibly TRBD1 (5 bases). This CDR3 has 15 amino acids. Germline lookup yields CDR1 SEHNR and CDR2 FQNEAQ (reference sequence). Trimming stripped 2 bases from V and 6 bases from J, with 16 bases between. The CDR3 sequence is CASSLLGRRGDGYTF. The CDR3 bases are TGTGCCAGCAGCTTATTGGGCAGGAGGGGAGATGGCTACACCTTC. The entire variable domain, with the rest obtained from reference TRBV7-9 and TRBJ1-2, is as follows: DTGVSQNPRHKITKRGQNVTFRCDPISEHNRLYWYRQTLGQGPEFLTYFQNEAQLEKSRLLSDRFSAERPKGSFSTLEIQRTEQGDSAMYLCASSLLGRRGDGYTFGSGTRLTVV.

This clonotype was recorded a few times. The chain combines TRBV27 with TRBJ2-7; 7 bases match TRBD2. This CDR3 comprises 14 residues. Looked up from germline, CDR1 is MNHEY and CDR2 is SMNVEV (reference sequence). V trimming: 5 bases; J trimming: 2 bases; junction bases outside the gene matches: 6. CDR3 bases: TGTGCCAGCAGTCTAAGACGGGGGGCCTACGAGCAGTACTTC. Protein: CASSLRRGAYEQYF.

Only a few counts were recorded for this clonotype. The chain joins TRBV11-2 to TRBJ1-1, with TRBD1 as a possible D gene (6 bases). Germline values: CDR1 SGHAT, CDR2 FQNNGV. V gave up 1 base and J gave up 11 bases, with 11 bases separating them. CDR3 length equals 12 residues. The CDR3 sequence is CASSLVAGGAFF. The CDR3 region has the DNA TGTGCCAGCAGCTTAGTGGCGGGGGGCGCTTTCTTT.

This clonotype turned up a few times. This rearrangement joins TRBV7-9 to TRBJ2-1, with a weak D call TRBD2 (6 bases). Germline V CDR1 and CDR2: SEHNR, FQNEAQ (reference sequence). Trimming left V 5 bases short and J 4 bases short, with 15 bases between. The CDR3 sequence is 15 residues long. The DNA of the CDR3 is TGTGCCAGCAGCCTTGGAGGGCCCGGATACAATGAGCAGTTCTTC. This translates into CASSLGGPGYNEQFF.

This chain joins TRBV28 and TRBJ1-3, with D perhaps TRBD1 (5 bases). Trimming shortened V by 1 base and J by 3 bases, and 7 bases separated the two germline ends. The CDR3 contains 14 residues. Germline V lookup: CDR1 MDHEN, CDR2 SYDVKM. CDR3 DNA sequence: TGTGCCAGCAGTTTATTCAGGGTTGGAAACACCATATATTTT. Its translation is CASSLFRVGNTIYF.

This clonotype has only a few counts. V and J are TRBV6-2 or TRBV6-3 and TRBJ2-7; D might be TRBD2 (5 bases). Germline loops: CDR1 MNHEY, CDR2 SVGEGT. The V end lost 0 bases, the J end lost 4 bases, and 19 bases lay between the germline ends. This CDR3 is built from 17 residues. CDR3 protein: CASSYSQRTGRIYEQYF. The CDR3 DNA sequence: TGTGCCAGCAGTTACTCCCAAAGGACTGGAAGGATATACGAGCAGTACTTC.

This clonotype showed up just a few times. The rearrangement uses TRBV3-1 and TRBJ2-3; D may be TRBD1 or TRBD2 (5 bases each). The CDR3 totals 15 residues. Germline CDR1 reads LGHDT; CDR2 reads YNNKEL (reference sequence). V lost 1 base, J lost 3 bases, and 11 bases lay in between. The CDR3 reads CASSQGGSGTDTQYF. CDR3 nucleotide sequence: TGTGCCAGCAGCCAAGGAGGGTCAGGGACAGATACGCAGTATTTT.